This TCR beta chain was recorded in a study of cytomegalovirus exposure and HLA in healthy donors. Findings of the study overall: Among immune exposure information, only CMV serostatus was available. It was confirmed in vitro that a few of the CMV-associated chains were specific for CMV antigens.

Note on this clone: Its antigen is as yet unknown.

In the PCR, 60 Vbeta and 13 Jbeta primers were used. Assay: immunoSEQ multiplex PCR; the TCRdb copy retains only in-frame clones and omits some. The sample contains around 80,000 clones, more than 50% of which appear only once. V dropped 6 bases and J dropped 8; count of bases not matched to a gene: 7. CDR1 and CDR2 (germline): MNHEY, SVGAGI. The length of the CDR3 is 13 residues. The receptor's source is a male donor in good health and CMV-seropositive. The rearrangement joins TRBV6-5 to TRBJ1-1, with TRBD1 identical over 9 bases. The sequencing sample was made of PBMCs. The CDR3 loop is CASRRQGDREAFF. In DNA form, the CDR3 reads TGTGCCAGCAGGCGACAGGGGGATCGCGAAGCTTTCTTT.